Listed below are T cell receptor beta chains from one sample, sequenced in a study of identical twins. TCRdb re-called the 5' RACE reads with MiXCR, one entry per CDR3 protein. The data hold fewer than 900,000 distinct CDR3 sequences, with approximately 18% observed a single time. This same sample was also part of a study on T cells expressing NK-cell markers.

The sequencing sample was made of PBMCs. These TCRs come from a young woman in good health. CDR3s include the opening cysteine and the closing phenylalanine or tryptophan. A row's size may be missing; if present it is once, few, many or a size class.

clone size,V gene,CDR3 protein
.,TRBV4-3,CASSQDSRGGSTDTQYF
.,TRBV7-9,CASSLRGPEAFF
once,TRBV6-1,CASSELTSGTDTQNF
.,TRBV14,CASSSVSSYNEQFF
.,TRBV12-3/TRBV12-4,CASSFWDQRDSPYEQYF
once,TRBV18,CASSPPSGSSGEQFF
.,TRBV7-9,CASSLRAGGYNEQFF
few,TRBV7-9,CASSPIRAFNTEAFF
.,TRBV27,CASISLYRGPNTEAFF
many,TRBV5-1,CASSGTSGVSYNEQFF
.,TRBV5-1,CASSGDRSSYEQYF
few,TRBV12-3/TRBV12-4,CASSWGRVGPGANVLTF
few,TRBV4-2,CASSQDPGLETQYF
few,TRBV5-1,CASKEPNTEAFF
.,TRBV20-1,CSALGGTGINEQFF